This TCR beta chain was retrieved from a study of blood T cell repertoires in COVID-19. Looked up from germline, CDR1 is SGHVS and CDR2 is FNYEAQ. The CDR3 runs 15 residues. J lost 1 base, V lost 1 base, and 1 base had no gene match. Using immunoSEQ multiplex PCR, the repertoire was profiled, and TCRdb retains in-frame clones only, with some absent. The sample has around 300,000 clones; roughly 90% are singletons. The sample consisted of peripheral blood. The V gene is TRBV7-6, the J gene TRBJ1-3, with 7 bases identical to TRBD1. The receptor was isolated from a woman aged 25 to 39 with COVID-19, enrolled during active disease. The CDR3 sequence: CASSLGQGSGNTIYF. CDR3 bases: TGTGCCAGCAGCTTAGGACAGGGATCTGGAAACACCATATATTTT.